This T cell receptor (beta chain) was found in a study of T cells after posttransplantation cyclophosphamide. This CDR3 is 15 amino acids long. Germline V gives CDR1 SGHNT, CDR2 YYREEE (reference sequence). Trimming cost V 5 bases and J 6 bases; bases outside gene matches: 13. Treatment was busulfan-fludarabine conditioning, a marrow graft, and cyclophosphamide on days +3 and +4. Method: immunoSEQ multiplex PCR; TCRdb's copy keeps in-frame clones and lacks some. The data hold under 4,000 clones, with around 85% observed a single time. The source is a female patient between 50 and 60 years old who received an allogeneic stem cell transplant from an unrelated donor, was CMV-positive, and had acute and chronic GVHD. Some of the T cells might come from the graft donor. J is TRBJ2-7 and V is TRBV5-4, with 8 bases lining up with TRBD2. The sequencing used PBMCs, collected after allogeneic stem cell transplant with posttransplant cyclophosphamide. This chain's CDR3 is CASRWGLGERGEQYF. CDR3 bases: TGTGCCAGCAGATGGGGACTAGGGGAAAGGGGCGAGCAGTACTTC.